This T cell receptor (beta chain) appears in the sequencing data of a study of cytomegalovirus exposure and HLA in healthy donors. Study-wide points: Common viral pathogens seemed to be connected with several of the most significant clusters, according to a later analysis. Sequencing likely caused a cluster of highly shared sequence variants.

PCR amplification relied on 60 Vbeta primers (plus 13 Jbeta primers). Only in-frame clones appear in the TCRdb table, and some are missing; sequencing was by immunoSEQ multiplex PCR. Here the sample spans 160,000 or so clones, roughly 80% being singletons. In germline, CDR1 is MDHEN, CDR2 SYDVKM. CDR3 size: 19 residues. J lost 2 bases, V lost 6 bases, and 16 bases had no gene match. A note on this clone: Its antigen is currently unknown.

The chain is built from TRBV28 and TRBJ1-5; TRBD1 aligns across 10 bases. This TCR came from a man aged 50-60 years in good health and CMV-seropositive. The sample consisted of PBMCs. The DNA for the CDR3 is TGTGCCAGCAGCCCTACGACAGGGGGCGGGGGGTATGGCAATCAGCCCCAGCATTTT. Translation gives CASSPTTGGGGYGNQPQHF.